Listed below are T cell receptor beta chains from one sample, sequenced in a study of blood T cell repertoires in COVID-19. The data were produced by immunoSEQ multiplex PCR, yet TCRdb's version contains in-frame clones alone and is incomplete. The repertoire includes 130,000 to 150,000 clones, 84% of them detected once, and roughly 8.3% sits in the top ten. The sequenced sample consisted of peripheral blood. These receptor sequences come from an elderly woman in a cohort sampled during active or convalescent COVID-19. Both conserved end residues are part of each CDR3. D genes are given only for firm matches. Size values are once, few and many counts, or a class for expanded clones, and some rows have none.

TRBV18	TRBJ1-2	-	16	once	TGTGCCAGCTCACCATCGACACAGCATGGGAACTATGGCTACACCTTC	CASSPSTQHGNYGYTF
TRBV27	TRBJ1-4	-	15	few	TGTGCCAGCAGTTCCCACCTTCAGGGTGGCGAAAAACTGTTTTTT	CASSSHLQGGEKLFF
TRBV7-2	TRBJ1-2	-	13	-	TGTGCCAGCAGCTTAGGGGTTAGGGGGGGGACCACCTTC	CASSLGVRGGTTF
TRBV4-1	TRBJ1-2	TRBD1	19	-	TGCGCCAGCAGCCAAGATATTATTTCTTTCGTCGTCAGGGGGCATGGCTACACCTTC	CASSQDIISFVVRGHGYTF
TRBV5-1	TRBJ2-7	-	15	many	TGCGCCAGCAGCTTATTAGGGAGGAGCTCCTACGAGCAGTACTTC	CASSLLGRSSYEQYF
TRBV6-5	TRBJ1-5	-	13	-	TGTGCCAGCAGTTACACAGGGAATCAGCCCCAGCATTTT	CASSYTGNQPQHF
TRBV6-5	TRBJ1-2	TRBD1	16	-	TGTGCCAGCAGTTACGGTCGCGGAGGGGGCAACTATGGCTACACCTTC	CASSYGRGGGNYGYTF
TRBV6-5	TRBJ2-2	TRBD1	15	-	TGTGCCAGCAGTTACTCGGGGACAGCGACCGGGGAGCTGTTTTTT	CASSYSGTATGELFF
TRBV4-2	TRBJ2-7	TRBD2	15	-	TGTGCCAGCAGCCAAGAAAGGACTAGCGCCTACGAGCAGTACTTC	CASSQERTSAYEQYF
TRBV19	TRBJ1-2	-	14	-	TGTGCCAGTAGTGGAGGACAGCCTTACTATGGCTACACCTTC	CASSGGQPYYGYTF
TRBV2	TRBJ2-5	TRBD2	13	few	TGTGCCAGTTCGACTAGCGGACAAGAGACCCAGTACTTC	CASSTSGQETQYF
TRBV28	TRBJ2-1	TRBD2	17	-	TGTGCCAGCAGTTTGGGTCTAGCGGGACACCATCACAATGAGCAGTTCTTC	CASSLGLAGHHHNEQFF
TRBV7-3	TRBJ2-3	TRBD1	15	-	TGTGCCAGCAGCGCGACAGGGCTTCCGACAGATACGCAGTATTTT	CASSATGLPTDTQYF
TRBV5-4	TRBJ1-5	-	16	once	TGTGCCAGCAGCTTAGGCGGGGGGAGAAGGGATCAGCCCCAGCATTTT	CASSLGGGRRDQPQHF
TRBV4-2	TRBJ2-3	-	12	-	TGTGCCAGCAGCCAGGGGCCCGATACGCAGTATTTT	CASSQGPDTQYF
TRBV10-3	TRBJ2-3	-	18	-	TGTGCCATCAGTGGTGGCGGATCCAACCTCTTACGCACAGATACGCAGTATTTT	CAISGGGSNLLRTDTQYF
TRBV12-5	TRBJ2-7	-	13	-	TGTGCTAGTGGCCTAAATTCTAGGAACGAGCAGTACTTC	CASGLNSRNEQYF
TRBV15	TRBJ1-5	TRBD1	16	-	TGTGCCACCAGCAGTCTCCGGGACAGCCGCAATCAGCCCCAGCATTTT	CATSSLRDSRNQPQHF
TRBV6-7	TRBJ2-1	TRBD2	17	once	TGTGCCAGCGAGACCCGCCACTGCGGGGGGACTTACAATGAGCAGTTCTTC	CASETRHCGGTYNEQFF
TRBV6-6	TRBJ2-7	TRBD1	15	-	TGTGCCAGCAGCTACGGACAGGGGGTTATTGGCGAGCAGTACTTC	CASSYGQGVIGEQYF
TRBV4-2	TRBJ2-5	TRBD1	14	-	TGTGCCAGCAGCCCATTAGGACAGGTAGAGACCCAGTACTTC	CASSPLGQVETQYF